What follows are 10 T cell receptor beta chains derived from one specimen sequenced in a study of blood T cell repertoires in COVID-19. Assay used: immunoSEQ multiplex PCR; TCRdb lists only in-frame clones, some missing. The table records about 63,000 clones, 88% of them present only once. The sequenced sample was peripheral blood. All receptors derive from a human donor in a cohort sampled during active COVID-19.

The chain joins TRBV5-6 to TRBJ1-6; the D gene is possibly TRBD1 (6 bases). V lost 3 bases and J 1 base, leaving 8 bases between the germline ends. CDR1 and CDR2 from the germline V gene are SGHDT and YYEEEE. The CDR3 is made up of 15 amino acids. CDR3 loop: CASSSQGSYNSPLHF. The DNA for the CDR3 is TGTGCCAGCAGCTCCCAGGGGTCCTATAATTCACCCCTCCACTTT.

This chain links TRBV7-8 with TRBJ2-7; 9 bases agree with TRBD2. V gave up 1 base and J gave up 0 bases; unmatched junction bases: 7. There are 17 residues in the CDR3. CDR1 and CDR2 from the germline V gene are SGHVS and FQNEAQ. The CDR3 region is CASSLGRLAGNSYEQYF. The CDR3 DNA sequence: TGTGCCAGCAGCTTAGGGCGGCTAGCGGGGAACTCCTACGAGCAGTACTTC.

This chain connects TRBV6-6 to TRBJ2-3; the D gene is possibly TRBD1 (6 bases). Germline V gene data show CDR1 as MNHNY and CDR2 as SVGAGI (reference sequence). The CDR3 is 14 amino acids. V shed 6 bases and J shed 6 bases, with 16 bases lying between them. CDR3 coding DNA: TGTGCCAGCAGCCTAGGGGGAATCACGGATACGCAGTATTTT. Encoded protein: CASSLGGITDTQYF.

The J gene is TRBJ2-1, the V gene TRBV4-1; 10 nucleotides match TRBD2. V lost 3 bases to trimming and J lost 3 bases; unmatched junction nucleotides: 8. CDR1 is MGHRA and CDR2 is YSYEKL in the germline V gene. The CDR3 totals 17 residues. The CDR3 DNA sequence: TGCGCCAGCAGCCAGGGGGTCCTAGCGGGAGTCTACAATGAGCAGTTCTTC. Translating it yields CASSQGVLAGVYNEQFF.

This chain uses TRBV18 with TRBJ2-1; TRBD2 matches 10 bases. V gave up 7 bases and J gave up 5 bases; unmatched junction bases: 5. This CDR3 comprises 14 residues. Germline V lookup: CDR1 KGHSH, CDR2 LQKENI. CDR3 nucleotides: TGTGCCAGCTATGTTCTAGCGGGGGACAATGAGCAGTTCTTC. This gives the protein CASYVLAGDNEQFF.

The chain joins TRBV7-3 to TRBJ1-1, with D unclear. This CDR3 comprises 13 residues. Between the trimmed V and J ends, which lost 4 bases and 1 base, there was a span of 7 bases. CDR1 and CDR2 (germline): SGHTA, FQGTGA. The CDR3 spells CASSYDKNTEAFF. In nucleotides, the CDR3 is TGTGCCAGCAGCTACGACAAGAACACTGAAGCTTTCTTT.

This chain links TRBV2 with TRBJ1-2; 9 positions match TRBD1. V was pared by 6 bases and J by 8 bases, with 13 bases of the junction left unmatched. Germline V gene lookup returns CDR1 SNHLY and CDR2 FYNNEI. This CDR3 spans 15 amino acids. CDR3 DNA sequence: TGTGCCAGCAGCCTAATGAGGGACAGGGTTGAGGGCTACACCTTC. It yields the protein CASSLMRDRVEGYTF.

V and J are TRBV6-5 and TRBJ1-6; TRBD1 aligns across 9 bases. CDR3 length equals 14 residues. Trimming removed 6 bases from V and 8 bases from J; junction bases left unmatched: 5. Germline assignment: CDR1 MNHEY and CDR2 SVGAGI. In DNA form, the CDR3 reads TGTGCCAGCAGAGCCTGGGACAGGGATTCACCCCTCCACTTT. Its translation: CASRAWDRDSPLHF.

The chain couples TRBV18 to TRBJ1-4, with 8 nucleotides matching TRBD1. V shed 4 bases, J shed 6 bases, and the junction held 7 bases outside the gene matches. The CDR3 is made up of 15 amino acids. Germline loops: CDR1 KGHSH, CDR2 LQKENI. DNA for the CDR3: TGTGCCAGCTCACGTAGACAGGGGCGGTATGAAAAACTGTTTTTT. It yields the protein CASSRRQGRYEKLFF.

The gene calls are TRBV7-8 and TRBJ1-2, with D possibly matching TRBD1 (6 bases). Germline V gene sequence: CDR1 SGHVS, CDR2 FQNEAQ. The CDR3 extends over 14 amino acids. The V end was cut by 0 bases, the J end by 7 bases, with 12 bases between. The CDR3 loop reads CASSLAGGASGYTF. The CDR3 DNA reads as TGTGCCAGCAGCTTAGCCGGGGGGGCTAGTGGCTACACCTTC.